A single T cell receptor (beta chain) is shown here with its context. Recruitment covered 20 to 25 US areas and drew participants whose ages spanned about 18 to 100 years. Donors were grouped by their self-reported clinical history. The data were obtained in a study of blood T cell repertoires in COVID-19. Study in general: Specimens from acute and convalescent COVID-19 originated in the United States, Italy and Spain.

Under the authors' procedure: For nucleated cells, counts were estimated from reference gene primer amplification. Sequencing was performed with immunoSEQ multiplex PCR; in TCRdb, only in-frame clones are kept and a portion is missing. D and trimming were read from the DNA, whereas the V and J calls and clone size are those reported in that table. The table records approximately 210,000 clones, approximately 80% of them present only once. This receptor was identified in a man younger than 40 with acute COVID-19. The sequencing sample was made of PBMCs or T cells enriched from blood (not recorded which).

The CDR3 sequence: CASSVGETDTYEQYF. The CDR3 DNA is TGTGCCAGCAGCGTAGGCGAGACAGATACCTACGAGCAGTACTTC. This chain links TRBV9 with TRBJ2-7; a possible D gene is TRBD1 (5 bases). The CDR3 spans 15 residues. Trimming stripped 0 bases from V and 2 bases from J, with 12 bases between. The V gene's germline CDR1 is SGDLS and CDR2 YYNGEE.